This T cell receptor beta chain was documented in a study of T cell repertoires in cytomegalovirus infection. Turning to the study itself: From public TCR beta signatures came an indication of both CMV infection and matching HLA type. Study results and caveats: Frequencies of public TCR beta families were cumulated, and this identified carriers of CMV plus the relevant HLA.

This clonotype has just a few counts. Its antigen remains unknown. The V gene lost 0 bases and the J gene lost 8 bases, with 8 bases spanning the gap. CDR1 is MNHNY and CDR2 is SVGAGI in the germline V gene (reference sequence). The CDR3 has 14 residues. Each CDR3 protein gets one entry after TCRdb re-called the reads with MiXCR. The sample records 550,000 to 850,000 distinct CDR3 sequences, around 30% being singletons. This chain uses TRBV6-6 with TRBJ1-6, with a possible D match to TRBD1 (5 bases). The TCR was taken from a human donor in good health (CMV status not recorded). Some clones in this sample may be carry-over from other donors' samples. This specimen was cultured PBMCs, taken from culture after CMV antigen stimulation. This CDR3 is CASSYSSGDSPLHF. Here the CDR3 DNA reads TGTGCCAGCAGTTACTCCTCGGGGGATTCACCCCTCCACTTT.